These 30 T cell receptor beta chains came from one sample sequenced in a study of Ad26.COV2.S vaccination and SARS-CoV-2 variants. Treatment here: around 19 received Ad26.COV2.S at low or high dose, single or two shots; about 5 received placebo; per-sample allocation not given. Sampling happened 63 days after the first vaccine or placebo injection. The repertoire was sequenced with immunoSEQ multiplex PCR; TCRdb's copy has only in-frame clones and lacks some. The sample lists around 320,000 clones; 70% to 90% were seen once. The sample consisted of peripheral blood, taken in a trial of Ad26.COV2.S vaccine versus placebo. The origin of the receptors is a person between 18 and 59 years old who received the Ad26.COV2.S COVID-19 vaccine or a placebo.

The genes are TRBV5-5 and TRBJ2-3; D gene uncertain. V shed 4 bases and J shed 1 base, with 13 bases lying between them. Germline CDR1 SGHKS, CDR2 YYEKEE (reference sequence). The CDR3 is 15 residues long. Written as DNA, the CDR3 is TGTGCCAGCAGCATAAGTGCCAAGCGCACAGATACGCAGTATTTT. Protein sequence: CASSISAKRTDTQYF.

J is TRBJ1-1 and V is TRBV7-2; D gene ambiguous. The V end was cut by 1 base, the J end by 1 base, with 10 bases between. The CDR3 runs to 15 residues. CDR1 is SGHTA and CDR2 is FQGNSA in the germline V gene. The DNA of the CDR3 is TGTGCCAGCAGCTTAGTTGTAACGGCGAACACTGAAGCTTTCTTT. Translating it yields CASSLVVTANTEAFF.

The V call is TRBV7-6, the J call TRBJ2-7; D may be TRBD2 (5 bases). This CDR3 is 13 amino acids long. The germline V gene has CDR1 SGHVS and CDR2 FNYEAQ. Trimming removed 1 base at V and 7 bases at J, with 11 bases between. CDR3 DNA sequence: TGTGCCAGCAGCTTAGGTACCCCGGGGGAGCAGTACTTC. Amino acid sequence: CASSLGTPGEQYF.

Here the CDR3 reads CATSDLSSPGEQYF. Written as DNA, the CDR3 is TGTGCCACCAGTGATTTGAGTTCCCCGGGGGAGCAGTACTTC. The V call is TRBV24-1, the J call TRBJ2-7; weak D call: TRBD2 (5 bases). The CDR3 sequence is 14 residues long. V was trimmed by 0 bases and J by 7 bases, leaving 12 bases between them. The germline V gene encodes CDR1 KGHDR and CDR2 SFDVKD.

This chain uses TRBV18 with TRBJ2-1; D is perhaps TRBD2 (6 bases). The CDR3 extends over 13 amino acids. Germline CDR1 and CDR2: KGHSH and LQKENI. V was shortened by 4 bases and J by 5 bases, with 9 bases between the two germline ends. The CDR3 region has the DNA TGTGCCAGCTCACGGGACTTTAACAATGAGCAGTTCTTC. Translating gives CASSRDFNNEQFF.

The chain uses TRBV2 and TRBJ1-2; 8 bases map to TRBD1. CDR3 length equals 15 residues. In germline, CDR1 is SNHLY, CDR2 FYNNEI. V was pared by 2 bases and J by 2 bases, with 4 bases of the junction left unmatched. The CDR3 reads CASSEWGQVNYGYTF. The CDR3 region has the DNA TGTGCCAGCAGTGAATGGGGACAGGTCAACTATGGCTACACCTTC.

The chain links TRBV2 to TRBJ2-7; D possibly corresponds to TRBD1 (6 bases). Germline CDR1 SNHLY, CDR2 FYNNEI. This CDR3 contains 13 residues. Trimming removed 1 base at V and 4 bases at J, with 8 bases between. The CDR3 DNA is TGTGCCAGCAGTGAAGGGACAGTTTACGAGCAGTACTTC. Protein sequence: CASSEGTVYEQYF. Based on the CDR3 plus reference TRBV2 and TRBJ2-7, the full variable domain is EPEVTQTPSHQVTQMGQEVILRCVPISNHLYFYWYRQILGQKVEFLVSFYNNEISEKSEIFDDQFSVERPDGSNFTLKIRSTKLEDSAMYFCASSEGTVYEQYFGPGTRLTVT.

This clone was counted a few times. The chain uses TRBV15 and TRBJ1-2; no reliable D call. This CDR3 spans 15 amino acids. V shed 3 bases and J shed 0 bases, with 11 bases lying between them. CDR1 LNHNV and CDR2 YYDKDF come from the germline V gene (reference sequence). Here the CDR3 DNA reads TGTGCCACCAGCAGTGATCACACCGCTAACTATGGCTACACCTTC. Translated, it gives CATSSDHTANYGYTF.

The V call is TRBV7-6, the J call TRBJ1-6; no definite D call. The CDR3 length is 15 residues. Germline CDR1 and CDR2: SGHVS and FNYEAQ. V was clipped by 1 base and J by 10 bases, with 14 bases between them. CDR3 residues: CASSLEAGAVSPLHF. CDR3 DNA sequence: TGTGCCAGCAGCTTAGAAGCAGGTGCTGTATCACCCCTCCACTTT.

This sequence joins TRBV3-1 (or the pseudogene TRBV3-2) and TRBJ2-5, with 8 bases that match TRBD1. J gave up 5 bases and V 4 bases, and 12 bases lay outside the gene matches. The CDR3 covers 16 residues. Germline V gene data show CDR1 as LGHDT and CDR2 as YNNKEL (reference sequence). The CDR3 DNA is TGTGCCAGCAGCCTATTACGACAGGGGATTTTCGAGACCCAGTACTTC. It encodes CASSLLRQGIFETQYF.

The rearrangement uses TRBV6-6 and TRBJ1-1, with TRBD1 identical over 8 bases. Per germline, CDR1 MNHNY and CDR2 SVGAGI (reference sequence). With 0 bases clipped from V and 12 bases from J, the junction kept 6 bases outside the gene matches. This CDR3 has 13 amino acids. The CDR3 coding sequence is TGTGCCAGCAGTTACTCGGCAGGGGGCGAGTCTTTCTTT. Translation: CASSYSAGGESFF.

CDR3 bases: TGTGCCAGCAGCCGCTCACAGGGGGGTCTCTCACCCCTCCACTTT. The encoded protein is CASSRSQGGLSPLHF. The genes are TRBV5-5 and TRBJ1-6, with 8 bases identical to TRBD1. The germline V gene encodes CDR1 SGHKS and CDR2 YYEKEE (reference sequence). The trim removed 4 bases at V and 10 bases at J, leaving 10 bases unmatched. The CDR3 length is 15 residues. Filled out from reference TRBV5-5 and TRBJ1-6, the complete variable domain reads DAGVTQSPTHLIKTRGQQVTLRCSPISGHKSVSWYQQVLGQGPQFIFQYYEKEERGRGNFPDRFSARQFPNYSSELNVNALLLGDSALYLCASSRSQGGLSPLHFGNGTRLTVT.

The V and J genes are TRBV13 and TRBJ1-2; D call uncertain. The V and J ends lost 4 bases and 4 bases respectively, with 13 bases between them. From germline, CDR1 is PRHDT and CDR2 FYEKMQ (reference sequence). The CDR3 runs 14 residues. The CDR3 protein is CASSSSGPSYGYTF. CDR3 sequence (DNA): TGTGCCAGCAGCTCCTCCGGTCCCTCCTATGGCTACACCTTC.

V and J are TRBV4-1 and TRBJ2-5, with D possibly TRBD1 on 6 matching bases. Per germline, CDR1 MGHRA and CDR2 YSYEKL. The CDR3 runs 15 residues. V was pared by 0 bases and J by 1 base, with 9 bases between. The CDR3 here is CASSQDWTVQETQYF. The CDR3 nucleotides are TGCGCCAGCAGCCAAGACTGGACAGTCCAAGAGACCCAGTACTTC.

This rearrangement joins TRBV2 to TRBJ2-5; no reliable D call. CDR1 is SNHLY and CDR2 is FYNNEI in the germline V gene. V lost 2 bases and J 2 bases, leaving 12 bases between the germline ends. This CDR3 has 15 residues. The CDR3 loop reads CASSETSGWQETQYF. The CDR3 DNA reads as TGTGCCAGCAGTGAAACTTCGGGTTGGCAAGAGACCCAGTACTTC. Drawing the rest from reference TRBV2 and TRBJ2-5, the complete variable domain is EPEVTQTPSHQVTQMGQEVILRCVPISNHLYFYWYRQILGQKVEFLVSFYNNEISEKSEIFDDQFSVERPDGSNFTLKIRSTKLEDSAMYFCASSETSGWQETQYFGPGTRLLVL.

The rearrangement uses TRBV5-1 and TRBJ2-5, with 15 bases matching TRBD2. Germline CDR1 is SGHRS and CDR2 is YFSETQ. V lost 4 bases to trimming and J lost 5 bases; unmatched junction nucleotides: 9. This CDR3 is built from 17 residues. In DNA, the CDR3 is TGCGCCAGCAGCGGGGGGACTAGCGGGGGGAGGGATGAGACCCAGTACTTC. This translates into CASSGGTSGGRDETQYF.

This clone was detected only a few times. The chain uses TRBV12-3 or TRBV12-4 and TRBJ2-2; unclear D gene. The germline V and J ends were trimmed by 4 bases and 8 bases, with 8 bases remaining between them. The CDR3 sequence is 12 residues long. The CDR3 sequence: CASSSGRGELFF. The CDR3 DNA reads TGTGCCAGCAGTTCAGGACGGGGGGAGCTGTTTTTT.

Comment on this clone: Other DNA variants within this sample encode the same CDR3. This chain links TRBV28 with TRBJ2-7; D gene unclear. Germline loops: CDR1 MDHEN, CDR2 SYDVKM. There are 11 residues in the CDR3. Trimming left V 5 bases short and J 4 bases short, with 6 bases between. The CDR3 loop reads CASSRRYEQYF. DNA for the CDR3: TGTGCCAGCAGTCGGAGATACGAGCAGTACTTC.

This clone was detected only a few times. The chain uses TRBV6-4 and TRBJ2-3; D tentatively reads TRBD1 or TRBD2 (6 bases each). The germline gives CDR1 MRHNA, CDR2 SNTAGT. V dropped 0 bases and J dropped 4 bases, with 11 bases sitting between them. The CDR3 consists of 15 residues. CDR3 sequence reads: CASSDSPGAADTQYF. DNA of the CDR3: TGTGCCAGCAGTGACTCGCCGGGGGCCGCAGATACGCAGTATTTT.

V is TRBV28 and J is TRBJ1-3; D remains ambiguous. Trimming cost V 4 bases and J 7 bases, with 2 bases left between them. Germline V gives CDR1 MDHEN, CDR2 SYDVKM. CDR3 length equals 10 residues. For the CDR3, the DNA is TGTGCCAGCAGTTCCAACACCATATATTTT. This sequence encodes CASSSNTIYF.

This chain uses TRBV7-2 with TRBJ2-3; TRBD2 matches 7 bases. The CDR3 sequence is 15 residues long. CDR1 SGHTA and CDR2 FQGNSA come from the germline V gene. The trim removed 11 bases at V and 1 base at J, leaving 12 bases unmatched. The CDR3 bases are TGTGCCCAGGGTCATCGGAGCGGGGGCACAGATACGCAGTATTTT. Translating it yields CAQGHRSGGTDTQYF.

This clone was picked up one time. The rearrangement links TRBV6-5 to TRBJ2-2, with unresolved D. Deletions cut 0 bases from V and 7 bases from J, with 9 bases between. Per germline, CDR1 MNHEY and CDR2 SVGAGI. There are 14 residues in the CDR3. The CDR3 coding sequence is TGTGCCAGCAGTTACTCTCGACGGAACGGGGAGCTGTTTTTT. The encoded protein is CASSYSRRNGELFF.

This chain joins TRBV6-5 and TRBJ1-1; D gene unclear. From germline, CDR1 is MNHEY and CDR2 SVGAGI. The CDR3 extends over 14 amino acids. Trimming stripped 0 bases from V and 10 bases from J, with 15 bases between. CDR3 coding DNA: TGTGCCAGCAGTTACTCTGGCAGCTACTTGGGAGCTTTCTTT. Its protein product is CASSYSGSYLGAFF.

The genes are TRBV5-4 and TRBJ2-7; 9 bases map to TRBD1. J was trimmed by 1 base and V by 10 bases; bases with no gene match: 15. CDR3 size: 16 residues. Germline V gene data show CDR1 as SGHNT and CDR2 as YYREEE (reference sequence). CDR3 sequence (DNA): TGTGCCTATGGGGACAGGGTCCTTACTACGTCCTACGAGCAGTACTTC. Its translation: CAYGDRVLTTSYEQYF.

V is TRBV7-6 and J is TRBJ2-2, with 9 bases that match TRBD2. With 5 bases clipped from V and 5 bases from J, the junction kept 9 bases outside the gene matches. The CDR3 consists of 16 residues. Looked up from germline, CDR1 is SGHVS and CDR2 is FNYEAQ. In nucleotides, the CDR3 is TGTGCCAGCAGCCTTACGGGAGCGGGAGGTACCGGGGAGCTGTTTTTT. Translated: CASSLTGAGGTGELFF.

The chain carries TRBV11-3 and TRBJ2-5, with a weak D call TRBD2 (6 bases). Germline lookup yields CDR1 SGHNT and CDR2 YENEEA. Trimming cost V 5 bases and J 2 bases, with 12 bases left between them. The CDR3 sequence is 14 residues long. CDR3 bases: TGTGCCAGCAGCGCCCGGGACTGGCAAGAGACCCAGTACTTC. This encodes CASSARDWQETQYF.

The rearrangement joins TRBV10-3 to TRBJ2-7; TRBD1 aligns across 7 bases. The CDR3 totals 14 residues. The V gene's germline CDR1 is ENHRY and CDR2 SYGVKD. V was clipped by 8 bases and J by 2 bases; unmatched bases: 9. CDR3: CAISPGQVAYEQYF. The CDR3 DNA reads TGTGCCATCTCTCCTGGACAGGTTGCCTACGAGCAGTACTTC.

The chain employs TRBV4-1 and TRBJ2-3, with D hard to call. Germline CDR1 and CDR2: MGHRA and YSYEKL. The CDR3 sequence is 15 residues long. The V and J ends lost 0 bases and 4 bases respectively, with 11 bases between them. The CDR3 protein is CASSQDGLVPDTQYF. DNA for the CDR3: TGCGCCAGCAGCCAAGATGGGCTAGTCCCAGATACGCAGTATTTT.

The chain links TRBV7-3 to TRBJ2-1, with D hard to call. From germline, CDR1 is SGHTA and CDR2 FQGTGA. Trimming stripped 5 bases from V and 0 bases from J, with 8 bases between. The length of the CDR3 is 14 residues. CDR3 bases: TGTGCCAGCAGCCCTAAGAGCTCCTACAATGAGCAGTTCTTC. Its translation: CASSPKSSYNEQFF.

The chain has TRBV6-1 and TRBJ1-6, with TRBD1 matching over 10 bases. The CDR3 covers 17 residues. In germline, CDR1 is MNHNS, CDR2 SASEGT. The trim removed 4 bases at V and 7 bases at J, leaving 10 bases unmatched. The CDR3 nucleotides read TGTGCCAGCAGTGTGGGACAGGGGCGGTACGAAAATTCACCCCTCCACTTT. It is translated as CASSVGQGRYENSPLHF.